This TCR beta chain was captured in a study of T cells after yellow fever vaccination. Regarding the study as a whole: Reappearance after the booster was observed for most primary-vaccination clones (more than 95% CD4, around 90% CD8). Faster peaking, at day 5 versus 15, marked a secondary response that was weaker.

For this clonotype: Its specificity is not known.

A process of 5'RACE template switching, which added a universal primer site and UMIs, was used to make TCR cDNA. TCRdb ran MiXCR on the 5' RACE reads and lists one entry per CDR3 protein. The data contain some 320,000 distinct CDR3 sequences, around 8.6% of them seen just once; the ten biggest clones take up approximately 3.5%. The clonotype was recovered from a man younger than 35 who received the YFV17D yellow fever vaccine. The sequencing used CD4+ T cells sorted from PBMCs, collected 5 days after the yellow fever booster vaccination.

The CDR3 DNA follows: TGTGCCAGCAGTCCACAGGGGGCGGCGCAGTATTTT. Protein sequence: CASSPQGAAQYF. The chain carries TRBV28 and TRBJ2-3; 9 nucleotides agree with TRBD1. CDR3 length: 12 amino acids. With 5 bases clipped from V and 10 bases from J, the junction kept 4 bases outside the gene matches. Germline V gene sequence: CDR1 MDHEN, CDR2 SYDVKM.